A selection of T cell receptor beta chains follows, all from one sample in a study of identical twins. TCRdb re-called the 5' RACE reads through MiXCR, storing one row per CDR3 protein. Among around 230,000 distinct CDR3 sequences listed, roughly a tenth were seen once. Material: memory (CD45RO+) T cells sorted from blood. Receptors originate from a woman aged 18-29 years in good health. Both conserved end residues are part of each CDR3. Each record gives: clone size, V gene, CDR3 protein. Clone size appears in some rows only: once, few, many, or a class for an expanded clone.

>.|TRBV20-1
CSARDGGGYGYTF
>many|TRBV4-2
CASSQEVQRPGLF
>.|TRBV5-1
CASSNQGGAEAFF
>few|TRBV5-1
CASSLDLGGQPQHF
>few|TRBV7-9
CASTSGPEQYF
>many|TRBV20-1
CSVLQGQGSTGELFF
>few|TRBV7-9
CASKFGQGESNEQFF
>.|TRBV20-1
CSARDPVGNNYEQYF
>.|TRBV24-1
CATSDSTGLQYF
>many|TRBV5-5
CASSSEGLAGLAGGSAKNIQYF
>.|TRBV15
CATSRRLPGADTQYF
>few|TRBV6-6
CASSYGGSYEQYF
>.|TRBV9
CASSLAVGSNEQFF